The clone carrying this T cell receptor beta chain appeared a few times. Its antigen is unknown. The data were obtained in a study of T-cell reconstitution after alpha-beta-depleted transplantation in children. Study observations and caveats: T-cell counts and diversity at one year post-transplant came mainly from newly produced T cells.

Library preparation (for TCRbeta) was performed with unique molecular identifiers. One entry per CDR3 protein results from TCRdb running MiXCR on the PCR reads. Of about 980,000 distinct CDR3 sequences listed, around 30% are singletons. Germline CDR1 and CDR2: MNHEY and SMNVEV (reference sequence). V gave up 2 bases and J gave up 4 bases; unmatched junction bases: 9. CDR3 length: 16 residues. The J gene is TRBJ1-2, the V gene TRBV27, with 8 bases matching TRBD1. Here the sequenced sample was PBMCs, mostly from graft donor cells, taken 360 days after TCRalphabeta/CD19-depleted stem cell transplant. The receptor's source is a boy in the first two years of life who had a stem cell transplant for SCID, so the T cells may come from the graft donor. The CDR3 here is CASSLNAGGDSYGYTF. The CDR3, as DNA: TGTGCCAGCAGTTTAAACGCAGGGGGCGATTCCTATGGCTACACCTTC.